This TCR beta chain was recorded in a study of blood T cell repertoires in COVID-19. The CDR3 consists of 14 residues. Germline CDR1 reads SEHNR; CDR2 reads FQNEAQ (reference sequence). Deletions cut 10 bases from V and 0 bases from J, with 16 bases between. Libraries were prepared by immunoSEQ multiplex PCR; TCRdb keeps only in-frame clonotypes and omits some of them. The table lists approximately 390,000 clones, around nine tenths of them singletons. The chain uses TRBV7-9 and TRBJ2-7; weak D call: TRBD2 (6 bases). Sequencing used PBMCs or T cells enriched from blood (not recorded which). The sequence was collected from a woman aged 50 to 65 who had recovered from COVID-19. CDR3 DNA sequence: TGTGCCACCGACCCCCCCGGGAGCTCCTACGAGCAGTACTTC. Encoded protein: CATDPPGSSYEQYF.